Listed here are 18 T cell receptor beta chains from one sample, sequenced in a study of cytomegalovirus exposure and HLA in healthy donors. In the PCR, 60 Vbeta and 13 Jbeta primers were used. The protocol was immunoSEQ multiplex PCR, while the TCRdb copy is restricted to in-frame clones and leaves out a portion. Found here are about 160,000 clones, approximately 80% of them singletons; the top ten hold around 11%. Sequenced: PBMCs. These receptors were collected from a middle-aged man in good health and CMV-seropositive.

The genes are TRBV28 and TRBJ2-3; 11 bases are shared with TRBD2. The CDR3 totals 14 residues. Germline V gene sequence: CDR1 MDHEN, CDR2 SYDVKM. V lost 6 bases to trimming and J lost 4 bases; unmatched junction nucleotides: 3. The DNA of the CDR3 is TGTGCCAGCAGAACTAGCGGGGGCTCAGATACGCAGTATTTT. It yields the protein CASRTSGGSDTQYF.

The chain couples TRBV7-2 to TRBJ2-2; possibly TRBD2 for D (5 bases). The CDR3 runs 15 residues. The germline CDR1 and CDR2 sequences are SGHTA and FQGNSA. Trimming stripped 8 bases from V and 7 bases from J, with 20 bases between. The CDR3: CASPVNPAGGGELFF. CDR3 nucleotides: TGTGCCAGCCCCGTTAACCCCGCGGGCGGCGGGGAGCTGTTTTTT.

V usage is TRBV27 and J usage is TRBJ2-7; 7 bases align to TRBD1. The CDR3 length is 14 residues. Germline-derived CDR1 and CDR2 are MNHEY and SMNVEV (reference sequence). V lost 5 bases to trimming and J lost 0 bases; unmatched junction nucleotides: 4. Here the CDR3 DNA reads TGTGCCAGCAGTAGAACAGGGGCCTCCTACGAGCAGTACTTC. It is translated as CASSRTGASYEQYF.

V gene TRBV2 combines with J gene TRBJ1-2; D is unresolved. V was clipped by 7 bases and J by 7 bases, with 13 bases between them. The germline V gene encodes CDR1 SNHLY and CDR2 FYNNEI. CDR3 length: 12 amino acids. CDR3 loop: CASMEDLLGYTF. The CDR3, as DNA: TGTGCCAGCATGGAGGATCTGCTTGGCTACACCTTC.

V gene TRBV6-5 combines with J gene TRBJ2-5; 11 bases match TRBD1. TRBJ2-7 matches the DNA end more closely, so the J call is doubtful. The germline V gene encodes CDR1 MNHEY and CDR2 SVGAGI. This CDR3 is 12 amino acids long. For the CDR3, the DNA is TGTGCCAGCAGGGGACAGGGGGGCGAGCAGTACTTC. Residues: CASRGQGGEQYF.

CDR3 DNA: TGTGCCATCAGGGGGACAGGGGGCGACACTGAAGCTTTCTTT. This codes for CAIRGTGGDTEAFF. The V and J genes are TRBV10-3 and TRBJ1-1, with 12 bases matching TRBD1. J was trimmed by 3 bases and V by 6 bases; bases with no gene match: 2. This CDR3 spans 14 amino acids. In germline, CDR1 is ENHRY, CDR2 SYGVKD.

The chain uses TRBV9 and TRBJ2-1; TRBD2 is a possible D gene (5 bases). The germline V and J ends were trimmed by 4 bases and 4 bases, with 18 bases remaining between them. This CDR3 contains 16 residues. Germline V lookup: CDR1 SGDLS, CDR2 YYNGEE. CDR3 in amino acids: CASSPVIGSGYNEQFF. Written as DNA, the CDR3 is TGTGCCAGCAGCCCCGTCATCGGGTCGGGATACAATGAGCAGTTCTTC.

This clone was observed a single time. The chain employs TRBV19 and TRBJ2-7; perhaps TRBD2 as D (6 bases). Deletions cut 10 bases from V and 4 bases from J, with 17 bases between. This CDR3 contains 13 residues. From germline, CDR1 is LNHDA and CDR2 SQIVND (reference sequence). The CDR3 loop reads CATRLDGSYEQYF. In DNA, the CDR3 is TGTGCCACTCGCCTGGACGGGAGTTACGAGCAGTACTTC. The entire variable domain, with the rest obtained from reference TRBV19 and TRBJ2-7, is as follows: DGGITQSPKYLFRKEGQNVTLSCEQNLNHDAMYWYRQDPGQGLRLIYYSQIVNDFQKGDIAEGYSVSREKKESFPLTVTSAQKNPTAFYLCATRLDGSYEQYFGPGTRLTVT.

This clone was observed once. The rearrangement links TRBV13 to TRBJ1-1; the match to TRBD1 covers 7 bases. Per the germline V gene, CDR1 is PRHDT and CDR2 is FYEKMQ (reference sequence). The CDR3 consists of 15 residues. Trimming took 6 bases from V and 0 from J; bases not matched to a gene: 7. The CDR3 reads CASSYGDSMNTEAFF. The CDR3 region has the DNA TGTGCCAGCAGTTACGGGGACAGCATGAACACTGAAGCTTTCTTT.

The CDR3 sequence is CASSLVGTSGANEQYF. As DNA, the CDR3 is TGTGCCAGCAGCTTGGTAGGTACTAGCGGGGCCAACGAGCAGTACTTC. The chain has TRBV5-6 and TRBJ2-7, with TRBD2 matching 10 bases. The length of the CDR3 is 16 residues. V was pared by 0 bases and J by 5 bases, with 8 bases of the junction left unmatched. The germline gives CDR1 SGHDT, CDR2 YYEEEE. Full variable domain (outside the CDR3, taken from reference TRBV5-6 and TRBJ2-7): DAGVTQSPTHLIKTRGQQVTLRCSPKSGHDTVSWYQQALGQGPQFIFQYYEEEERQRGNFPDRFSGHQFPNYSSELNVNALLLGDSALYLCASSLVGTSGANEQYFGPGTRLTVT.

This clone has more than one count but fewer than ten. The rearrangement joins TRBV27 to TRBJ2-1, with no clear D. CDR1 MNHEY and CDR2 SMNVEV come from the germline V gene (reference sequence). Deletions cut 6 bases from V and 2 bases from J, with 5 bases between. CDR3 length equals 12 residues. The CDR3, as DNA: TGTGCCAGCAGCCCTACCTACAATGAGCAGTTCTTC. The encoded protein is CASSPTYNEQFF.

The chain uses TRBV28 and TRBJ2-7; D call uncertain. Germline CDR1 MDHEN, CDR2 SYDVKM. CDR3 length equals 13 residues. The V gene lost 5 bases and the J gene lost 5 bases, with 13 bases spanning the gap. As DNA, the CDR3 is TGTGCCAGCAGTCCACCCCGCGAGCACGAGCAGTACTTC. Protein product: CASSPPREHEQYF.

This clone occurred many times. The chain carries TRBV6-5 and TRBJ2-7, with TRBD2 as a possible D gene (5 bases). Looked up from germline, CDR1 is MNHEY and CDR2 is SVGAGI. V was clipped by 6 bases and J by 7 bases, with 19 bases between them. There are 14 residues in the CDR3. CDR3 sequence reads: CASSLLRAFGEQYF. CDR3 in DNA: TGTGCCAGCAGCCTATTGAGGGCTTTCGGGGAGCAGTACTTC.

The gene calls are TRBV6-5 and TRBJ2-5; unclear D gene. The CDR3 runs to 13 residues. Per the germline V gene, CDR1 is MNHEY and CDR2 is SVGAGI. The V end was cut by 6 bases, the J end by 3 bases, with 11 bases between. The CDR3 bases are TGTGCCAGCAGAAAAGACGGAGAAGAGACCCAGTACTTC. Protein: CASRKDGEETQYF.

V and J are TRBV30 and TRBJ1-3; 7 bases are a match to TRBD1. Germline CDR1 and CDR2: GTSNPN and SVGIG (reference sequence). The CDR3 loop spans 18 amino acids. The J segment lost 2 bases and the V segment lost 0 bases, leaving 13 bases of the junction unmatched. CDR3 sequence reads: CAWSVGQVPQAAGNTIYF. DNA of the CDR3: TGTGCCTGGAGTGTCGGACAGGTCCCTCAGGCTGCTGGAAACACCATATATTTT. The full variable domain, its missing parts supplied by reference TRBV30 and TRBJ1-3, is SQTIHQWPATLVQPVGSPLSLECTVEGTSNPNLYWYRQAAGRGLQLLFYSVGIGQISSEVPQNLSASRPQDRQFILSSKKLLLSDSGFYLCAWSVGQVPQAAGNTIYFGEGSWLTVV.

The chain joins TRBV7-2 to TRBJ1-4; D call uncertain. CDR1 is SGHTA, CDR2 FQGNSA, per germline. There are 14 residues in the CDR3. V lost 5 bases, J lost 4 bases, and 11 bases lay in between. The CDR3 spells CASSRPPLNEKLFF. Written as DNA, the CDR3 is TGTGCCAGCAGCCGCCCGCCACTTAATGAAAAACTGTTTTTT.

The rearrangement uses TRBV9 and TRBJ1-1; TRBD1 matches 8 bases. V was clipped by 6 bases and J by 0 bases; unmatched bases: 7. The CDR3 is made up of 15 amino acids. Germline V gene data show CDR1 as SGDLS and CDR2 as YYNGEE. The CDR3 region is CASNGQGTMNTEAFF. The CDR3 coding sequence is TGTGCCAGCAACGGACAGGGAACTATGAACACTGAAGCTTTCTTT.

This rearrangement joins TRBV5-1 to TRBJ1-1; TRBD1 is a possible D gene (5 bases). The CDR3 extends over 15 amino acids. The germline V and J ends were trimmed by 4 bases and 3 bases, with 16 bases remaining between them. Germline loops: CDR1 SGHRS, CDR2 YFSETQ. CDR3 nucleotides: TGCGCCAGCAGCCACGGGAGGGGAGGGGACACTGAAGCTTTCTTT. This gives the protein CASSHGRGGDTEAFF.